Each of the 18 T cell receptor beta chains below was sequenced from the same sample in a study of blood T cell repertoires in COVID-19 (dated by TCRdb to the early 2020s). Receptors were amplified or captured by the immunoSEQ multiplex PCR assay. TCRdb stores this immuneACCESS table with in-frame sequences only. Part of the clones is absent; in the studies checked, under half of the shortfall reflects unresolved V genes, and no reason is known for the rest. In this sample the table shows some 130,000 clones, around 80% of which occur a single time. The ten largest clones represent roughly 9.8% of the sample. Sequenced input: peripheral blood. All receptors come from a man between 60 and 75 years old who had recovered from COVID-19.

This clone was counted once. The chain couples TRBV7-2 to TRBJ2-7, with 7 bases that match TRBD2. The CDR3 is 13 residues long. Unmatched junction bases numbered 6, after V lost 7 bases and J lost 3 bases. CDR1 and CDR2 from the germline V gene are SGHTA and FQGNSA. Here the CDR3 reads CASTGGLRYEQYF. DNA of the CDR3: TGTGCCAGCACGGGGGGACTGCGCTACGAGCAGTACTTC.

The gene calls are TRBV7-8 and TRBJ2-2, with TRBD1 matching over 9 bases. The V gene end was trimmed by 7 bases and the J gene end by 3 bases; junction bases not matched to a gene: 6. This CDR3 is built from 15 residues. Germline assignment: CDR1 SGHVS and CDR2 FQNEAQ. CDR3 coding DNA: TGTGCCAGCACCAAACAGGGGGCTTACACCGGGGAGCTGTTTTTT. This codes for CASTKQGAYTGELFF. Looking up the rest from reference TRBV7-8 and TRBJ2-2 gives the full variable domain: GAGVSQSPRYKVAKRGQDVALRCDPISGHVSLFWYQQALGQGPEFLTYFQNEAQLDKSGLPSDRFFAERPEGSVSTLKIQRTQQEDSAVYLCASTKQGAYTGELFFGEGSRLTVL.

CDR3: CASSGLEGGIPEAFF. The CDR3 region has the DNA TGTGCCAGTAGTGGGCTCGAAGGTGGAATCCCTGAAGCTTTCTTT. The rearrangement links TRBV19 to TRBJ1-1; D remains unclear. This CDR3 comprises 15 residues. Germline CDR1 is LNHDA and CDR2 is SQIVND (reference sequence). V dropped 5 bases and J dropped 6 bases, with 19 bases sitting between them. The full variable domain, completed using reference TRBV19 and TRBJ1-1, is DGGITQSPKYLFRKEGQNVTLSCEQNLNHDAMYWYRQDPGQGLRLIYYSQIVNDFQKGDIAEGYSVSREKKESFPLTVTSAQKNPTAFYLCASSGLEGGIPEAFFGQGTRLTVV.

The V gene is TRBV11-3, the J gene TRBJ2-1; a possible D gene is TRBD1 (5 bases). Germline V gene data show CDR1 as SGHNT and CDR2 as YENEEA. The CDR3 has 13 amino acids. With 3 bases removed from V and 7 bases from J, the gap between germline ends came to 10 bases. CDR3 nucleotide sequence: TGTGCCAGCAGCTTGCAGGGTACTAATGAGCAGTTCTTC. It yields the protein CASSLQGTNEQFF.

The gene calls are TRBV6-2 or TRBV6-3 and TRBJ2-7; no clear D. This CDR3 is built from 11 residues. Germline CDR1 reads MNHEY; CDR2 reads SVGEGT. Trimming removed 4 bases at V and 6 bases at J, with 7 bases between. The CDR3 loop is CASSSLAEQYF. CDR3 DNA sequence: TGTGCCAGCAGTTCCCTGGCCGAGCAGTACTTC.

V is TRBV7-3 and J is TRBJ1-2, with 8 nucleotides matching TRBD1. CDR1 is SGHTA and CDR2 is FQGTGA in the germline V gene. With 6 bases clipped from V and 8 bases from J, the junction kept 11 bases outside the gene matches. There are 14 residues in the CDR3. DNA for the CDR3: TGTGCCAGCAGGCCTGACAGGGGCTGGGGCGGCTACACCTTC. This translates into CASRPDRGWGGYTF. Full variable domain (outside the CDR3, taken from reference TRBV7-3 and TRBJ1-2): GAGVSQTPSNKVTEKGKYVELRCDPISGHTALYWYRQSLGQGPEFLIYFQGTGAADDSGLPNDRFFAVRPEGSVSTLKIQRTERGDSAVYLCASRPDRGWGGYTFGSGTRLTVV.

CDR3 bases: TGTGCCTGGAGTGTGACCTTACAGGGGGAAGCTTTCTTT. This codes for CAWSVTLQGEAFF. The chain uses TRBV30 and TRBJ1-1; 7 positions agree with TRBD1. The CDR3 contains 13 residues. J gave up 8 bases and V 0 bases, and 6 bases lay outside the gene matches. Germline V CDR1 and CDR2: GTSNPN, SVGIG (reference sequence).

V gene TRBV3-1 (or the pseudogene TRBV3-2) combines with J gene TRBJ1-2; D is perhaps TRBD1 (6 bases). The V gene's germline CDR1 is LGHDT and CDR2 YNNKEL (reference sequence). The V and J ends lost 2 bases and 8 bases respectively, with 12 bases between them. This CDR3 spans 13 amino acids. CDR3 sequence reads: CASSQRGGRGYTF. The CDR3 DNA sequence: TGTGCCAGCAGCCAAAGGGGGGGGCGAGGCTACACCTTC.

J is TRBJ1-5 and V is TRBV3-1 (or the pseudogene TRBV3-2), with D uncertain. Germline V gene lookup returns CDR1 LGHDT and CDR2 YNNKEL (reference sequence). The CDR3 is made up of 13 amino acids. Deletions cut 2 bases from V and 6 bases from J, with 8 bases between. The CDR3 DNA follows: TGTGCCAGCAGCCAAAATCCCCTTCAGCCCCAGCATTTT. It is translated as CASSQNPLQPQHF.

V gene TRBV7-9 combines with J gene TRBJ1-1; D is possibly TRBD1 (6 bases). Per germline, CDR1 SEHNR and CDR2 FQNEAQ (reference sequence). V was clipped by 0 bases and J by 6 bases, with 11 bases between them. This CDR3 is 14 amino acids long. The CDR3 here is CASSLASTGSEAFF. In DNA, the CDR3 is TGTGCCAGCAGCTTAGCGTCGACAGGATCTGAAGCTTTCTTT.

This clone occurred once. This chain joins TRBV28 and TRBJ1-5; D possibly corresponds to TRBD1 (6 bases). The germline gives CDR1 MDHEN, CDR2 SYDVKM. This CDR3 comprises 15 residues. V was cut by 2 bases and J by 6 bases, with 14 bases left in between. The CDR3 sequence: CASSLAGAQGQPQHF. CDR3 DNA: TGTGCCAGCAGTTTAGCGGGGGCGCAGGGTCAGCCCCAGCATTTT.

This clone was counted many times. The chain employs TRBV6-2 or TRBV6-3 and TRBJ2-7, with 9 bases matching TRBD1. There are 15 residues in the CDR3. The germline gives CDR1 MNHEY, CDR2 SVGEGT. Germline trimming cut 5 bases from V and 7 bases from J; bases unmatched to any gene: 12. CDR3 protein: CASSRSGTGSGEQYF. The DNA for the CDR3 is TGTGCCAGCAGTCGATCCGGGACAGGGTCGGGGGAGCAGTACTTC.

The chain links TRBV6-5 to TRBJ2-7, with D maybe TRBD2 (5 bases). CDR1 is MNHEY, CDR2 SVGAGI, per germline. This CDR3 has 12 residues. V was trimmed by 6 bases and J by 4 bases, leaving 10 bases between them. The DNA for the CDR3 is TGTGCCAGCAGCGAGGGCGGGTACGAGCAGTACTTC. Translating gives CASSEGGYEQYF.

The chain couples TRBV5-1 to TRBJ2-5; D not resolved. Trimming shortened V by 4 bases and J by 5 bases, and 12 bases separated the two germline ends. The CDR3 covers 13 residues. Germline CDR1 SGHRS, CDR2 YFSETQ. The CDR3 protein is CASSPSVGETQYF. CDR3 bases: TGCGCCAGCAGCCCCAGCGTTGGGGAGACCCAGTACTTC.

This clone was counted between two and nine times. The V and J genes are TRBV29-1 and TRBJ2-1; 11 nucleotides agree with TRBD2. Germline CDR1 is SQVTM and CDR2 is ANQGSEA. This CDR3 is 13 amino acids long. Trimming cost V 7 bases and J 4 bases; bases outside gene matches: 3. CDR3 protein: CSGRLAGYNEQFF. CDR3 coding DNA: TGCAGCGGCCGACTAGCGGGATACAATGAGCAGTTCTTC.

V gene TRBV7-9 combines with J gene TRBJ1-6, with TRBD1 identical over 8 bases. Germline assignment: CDR1 SEHNR and CDR2 FQNEAQ (reference sequence). The CDR3 sequence is 16 residues long. V trimming: 5 bases; J trimming: 3 bases; junction bases outside the gene matches: 6. The CDR3 protein is CASSGGGQGYNSPLHF. CDR3 bases: TGTGCCAGCAGCGGAGGAGGACAGGGCTATAATTCACCCCTCCACTTT.

The rearrangement links TRBV6-6 to TRBJ2-1; D unclear. V lost 4 bases to trimming and J lost 0 bases, with 10 bases between them. This CDR3 region has 15 residues. Germline CDR1 is MNHNY and CDR2 is SVGAGI (reference sequence). CDR3 nucleotide sequence: TGTGCCAGCAGTTCCCTAGGAAGCTCCTACAATGAGCAGTTCTTC. Amino acids: CASSSLGSSYNEQFF.

The chain has TRBV5-1 and TRBJ1-1, with 8 bases identical to TRBD1. This CDR3 has 14 amino acids. CDR1 SGHRS and CDR2 YFSETQ come from the germline V gene. With V trimmed by 4 bases and J by 10 bases, 12 bases remained unmatched. As DNA, the CDR3 is TGCGCCAGCAGCATACAGGGGGGCGACGGTGGAGCTTTCTTT. As protein: CASSIQGGDGGAFF.